This is a list of T cell receptor beta chains from one sample in a study of shared T cell receptors in the human thymus. Sequencing used immunoSEQ multiplex PCR; TCRdb keeps in-frame clones, though not all of them. The data contain some 700,000 clones, approximately 88% of them singletons. The sample also formed part of further work on human thymus T cells.

The sample taken for sequencing was thymocytes. The source of these receptors is a boy younger than two with a congenital heart defect. The CDR3 runs from the conserved cysteine through the conserved F or W. Each record gives: D gene, clone size, J gene, V gene, CDR3 protein, CDR3 DNA. D genes are given only for firm matches. Clone sizes are given selectively: once, few, many, or a class where the clone is expanded.

d_gene: TRBD1; abundance: -; j_gene: TRBJ2-2; v_gene: TRBV27; CDR3aa: CASSLGGQGANGELFF; CDR3nt: TGTGCCAGCAGTTTAGGGGGACAGGGGGCGAACGGGGAGCTGTTTTTT
d_gene: -; abundance: -; j_gene: TRBJ1-1; v_gene: TRBV9; CDR3aa: CASSSEEVGTEAFF; CDR3nt: TGTGCCAGCAGTTCCGAAGAGGTAGGCACTGAAGCTTTCTTT
d_gene: TRBD2; abundance: few; j_gene: TRBJ2-3; v_gene: TRBV7-8; CDR3aa: CASSLGLAERPDTQYF; CDR3nt: TGTGCCAGCAGCCTGGGACTAGCCGAGCGGCCAGATACGCAGTATTTT
d_gene: -; abundance: -; j_gene: TRBJ2-7; v_gene: TRBV6-5; CDR3aa: CASSLRGGGEQYF; CDR3nt: TGTGCCAGCAGTTTGAGGGGGGGAGGCGAGCAGTACTTC
d_gene: TRBD1; abundance: -; j_gene: TRBJ2-1; v_gene: TRBV29-1; CDR3aa: CSVGTGGYNEQFF; CDR3nt: TGCAGCGTCGGGACAGGCGGCTACAATGAGCAGTTCTTC
d_gene: -; abundance: -; j_gene: TRBJ2-3; v_gene: TRBV30; CDR3aa: CAWTQAGQVTDTQYF; CDR3nt: TGTGCCTGGACCCAAGCGGGACAGGTAACAGATACGCAGTATTTT
d_gene: TRBD1; abundance: -; j_gene: TRBJ2-1; v_gene: TRBV7-2; CDR3aa: CASSSGQESYNEQFF; CDR3nt: TGTGCCAGCAGCTCCGGACAGGAATCCTACAATGAGCAGTTCTTC
d_gene: TRBD1; abundance: -; j_gene: TRBJ2-7; v_gene: TRBV5-3; CDR3aa: CARTPVRTGDEQYF; CDR3nt: TGTGCCAGAACCCCGGTCAGGACAGGGGACGAGCAGTACTTC
d_gene: -; abundance: once; j_gene: TRBJ2-7; v_gene: TRBV6-1; CDR3aa: CASSAPKGSQTYEQYF; CDR3nt: TGTGCCAGCAGTGCCCCCAAGGGGTCTCAAACCTACGAGCAGTACTTC
d_gene: TRBD1; abundance: -; j_gene: TRBJ1-5; v_gene: TRBV5-6; CDR3aa: CASSLTGVAQPQHF; CDR3nt: TGTGCCAGCAGCTTGACAGGGGTGGCTCAGCCCCAGCATTTT
d_gene: TRBD2; abundance: -; j_gene: TRBJ2-1; v_gene: TRBV27; CDR3aa: CASSFLRLAGDHNEQFF; CDR3nt: TGTGCCAGCAGTTTCCTTCGACTAGCGGGAGACCACAATGAGCAGTTCTTC
d_gene: TRBD1; abundance: -; j_gene: TRBJ2-1; v_gene: TRBV25-1; CDR3aa: CARGTGWVNEQFF; CDR3nt: TGTGCCAGGGGGACAGGTTGGGTCAATGAGCAGTTCTTC
d_gene: -; abundance: -; j_gene: TRBJ1-1; v_gene: TRBV7-8; CDR3aa: CASTAGARGTEAFF; CDR3nt: TGTGCCAGCACCGCGGGGGCGCGAGGGACTGAAGCTTTCTTT
d_gene: -; abundance: once; j_gene: TRBJ2-5; v_gene: TRBV5-6; CDR3aa: CASSFPSATETQYF; CDR3nt: TGTGCCAGCAGCTTTCCTAGCGCCACAGAGACCCAGTACTTC
d_gene: TRBD2; abundance: -; j_gene: TRBJ2-1; v_gene: TRBV27; CDR3aa: CASRGGRTNEQFF; CDR3nt: TGTGCCAGCAGAGGCGGGAGAACCAATGAGCAGTTCTTC
d_gene: -; abundance: -; j_gene: TRBJ2-7; v_gene: TRBV6-5; CDR3aa: CASSKQGVFGEQYF; CDR3nt: TGTGCCAGCAGTAAACAGGGAGTTTTTGGCGAGCAGTACTTC
d_gene: TRBD1; abundance: -; j_gene: TRBJ2-5; v_gene: TRBV2; CDR3aa: CASSRDRGLETQYF; CDR3nt: TGTGCCAGCAGCCGGGACAGGGGCTTGGAGACCCAGTACTTC
d_gene: -; abundance: -; j_gene: TRBJ1-1; v_gene: TRBV5-4; CDR3aa: CASSSTGLNTEAFF; CDR3nt: TGTGCCAGCAGCTCCACAGGGTTGAACACTGAAGCTTTCTTT
d_gene: -; abundance: -; j_gene: TRBJ2-3; v_gene: TRBV5-6; CDR3aa: CASRLDSQQYF; CDR3nt: TGTGCCAGCAGGTTGGACTCCCAGCAGTATTTT
d_gene: -; abundance: -; j_gene: TRBJ1-3; v_gene: TRBV25-1; CDR3aa: CASSGRVSGNTIYF; CDR3nt: TGTGCCAGCAGTGGGAGGGTCTCTGGAAACACCATATATTTT
d_gene: -; abundance: -; j_gene: TRBJ2-3; v_gene: TRBV5-4; CDR3aa: CASGVQREKGTDTQYF; CDR3nt: TGTGCCAGCGGGGTACAACGGGAGAAGGGTACAGATACGCAGTATTTT
d_gene: TRBD2; abundance: -; j_gene: TRBJ2-1; v_gene: TRBV5-4; CDR3aa: CASRSASGPYNEQFF; CDR3nt: TGTGCCAGCAGATCGGCTAGCGGACCATACAATGAGCAGTTCTTC
d_gene: -; abundance: -; j_gene: TRBJ2-5; v_gene: TRBV14; CDR3aa: CASSQEHRVELETQYF; CDR3nt: TGTGCCAGCAGCCAAGAACACAGGGTAGAATTAGAGACCCAGTACTTC
d_gene: TRBD1; abundance: few; j_gene: TRBJ1-2; v_gene: TRBV7-7; CDR3aa: CASSLGTGSGYTF; CDR3nt: TGTGCTAGCAGCTTAGGGACAGGGAGCGGCTACACCTTC
d_gene: -; abundance: -; j_gene: TRBJ2-2; v_gene: TRBV5-5; CDR3aa: CATTVENTGELFF; CDR3nt: TGTGCCACCACTGTTGAGAACACCGGGGAGCTGTTTTTT
d_gene: -; abundance: -; j_gene: TRBJ2-7; v_gene: TRBV27; CDR3aa: CAGPTAREQYF; CDR3nt: TGTGCCGGCCCTACTGCGAGGGAGCAGTACTTC
d_gene: -; abundance: -; j_gene: TRBJ1-1; v_gene: TRBV6-6; CDR3aa: CASSFRVGRNTEAFF; CDR3nt: TGTGCCAGCAGTTTCAGGGTTGGTAGGAACACTGAAGCTTTCTTT
d_gene: -; abundance: -; j_gene: TRBJ2-1; v_gene: TRBV7-2; CDR3aa: CASSLRWGSGSMAFF; CDR3nt: -
d_gene: TRBD1; abundance: -; j_gene: TRBJ1-5; v_gene: TRBV6-1; CDR3aa: CASSVTGESNQPQHF; CDR3nt: TGTGCCAGCAGTGTGACAGGGGAAAGCAATCAGCCCCAGCATTTT
d_gene: TRBD1; abundance: -; j_gene: TRBJ2-7; v_gene: TRBV18; CDR3aa: CASSPQDRADEQYF; CDR3nt: TGTGCCAGCTCACCCCAGGACAGGGCGGACGAGCAGTACTTC
d_gene: TRBD1; abundance: -; j_gene: TRBJ2-7; v_gene: TRBV5-1; CDR3aa: CASSLAARGNEQYF; CDR3nt: TGCGCCAGCAGCTTGGCCGCCAGGGGGAACGAGCAGTACTTC
d_gene: TRBD1; abundance: -; j_gene: TRBJ2-7; v_gene: TRBV2; CDR3aa: CASSERGKLGDRGYEQYF; CDR3nt: TGTGCCAGCAGTGAGAGGGGAAAGCTTGGGGACAGGGGGTACGAGCAGTACTTC
d_gene: TRBD2; abundance: -; j_gene: TRBJ2-2; v_gene: TRBV2; CDR3aa: CASLPLAGVGGELFF; CDR3nt: TGTGCCAGCTTACCCCTAGCGGGAGTGGGCGGGGAGCTGTTTTTT
d_gene: TRBD2; abundance: few; j_gene: TRBJ2-3; v_gene: TRBV15; CDR3aa: CATSGGGSRTDTQYF; CDR3nt: TGTGCCACCTCGGGAGGGGGAAGCCGCACAGATACGCAGTATTTT
d_gene: TRBD2; abundance: -; j_gene: TRBJ2-1; v_gene: TRBV28; CDR3aa: CASSSPGLADAQTPPNEQFF; CDR3nt: TGTGCCAGCAGTTCACCCGGACTAGCGGATGCCCAAACCCCTCCCAATGAGCAGTTCTTC
d_gene: -; abundance: -; j_gene: TRBJ1-5; v_gene: TRBV6-5; CDR3aa: CASSLRGGLNQPQHF; CDR3nt: TGTGCCAGCAGCCTCCGCGGAGGCCTCAATCAGCCCCAGCATTTT
d_gene: -; abundance: -; j_gene: TRBJ2-7; v_gene: TRBV28; CDR3aa: CASRGGLVGGYEQYF; CDR3nt: TGTGCCAGCAGGGGAGGACTTGTCGGAGGCTACGAGCAGTACTTC
d_gene: TRBD2; abundance: -; j_gene: TRBJ2-3; v_gene: TRBV7-2; CDR3aa: CASSFLAGVGADTQYF; CDR3nt: TGTGCCAGCAGCTTCCTCGCGGGAGTAGGGGCGGATACGCAGTATTTT
d_gene: TRBD2; abundance: -; j_gene: TRBJ2-5; v_gene: TRBV6-5; CDR3aa: CASGIRGDQETQYF; CDR3nt: TGTGCCAGCGGGATCCGGGGGGACCAAGAGACCCAGTACTTC
d_gene: -; abundance: once; j_gene: TRBJ2-2; v_gene: TRBV5-6; CDR3aa: CASSLTRHTGELFF; CDR3nt: TGTGCCAGCAGCTTGACTAGACATACCGGGGAGCTGTTTTTT
d_gene: TRBD2; abundance: -; j_gene: TRBJ2-3; v_gene: TRBV5-6; CDR3aa: CASSQERDPPGTDTQYF; CDR3nt: TGTGCCAGCAGCCAGGAGCGGGACCCCCCGGGGACAGATACGCAGTATTTT